This T cell receptor beta chain comes out of a study of Graves' ophthalmopathy and Graves' hyperthyroidism. The overall study: Peripheral blood sampling occurred at initial diagnosis, before any treatment. Overall study results and limits: Thyroid clonotypes that were expanded above 0.001 frequency mostly also appeared in blood.

Diagnosis relied on clinical symptoms, serum thyroxine, TRAb, thyroid ultrasound and orbital computed tomography. This clonotype was counted at least ten times. The target antigen is unknown. Amplification from RNA transcripts yielded the TCR beta CDR3 regions. RT-PCR with HTBI primers came first, then second-round multiplex PCR. TCRdb re-derived calls from the multiplex PCR reads in MiXCR, one entry per CDR3 protein. The profile shows roughly 230,000 distinct CDR3 sequences, around a fifth of them singletons. The clonotype comes from a woman aged 45 to 65 with Graves' ophthalmopathy. Specimen: peripheral blood.

CDR3 in DNA: TGCGCCAGCAGCTTGGGACTAGGCTACGAGCAGTACTTC. Its protein is CASSLGLGYEQYF. The rearrangement links TRBV5-1 to TRBJ2-7; the D gene is possibly TRBD2 (6 bases). Germline V gene lookup returns CDR1 SGHRS and CDR2 YFSETQ. The CDR3 loop spans 13 amino acids. The V end lost 0 bases, the J end lost 3 bases, and 7 bases lay between the germline ends.